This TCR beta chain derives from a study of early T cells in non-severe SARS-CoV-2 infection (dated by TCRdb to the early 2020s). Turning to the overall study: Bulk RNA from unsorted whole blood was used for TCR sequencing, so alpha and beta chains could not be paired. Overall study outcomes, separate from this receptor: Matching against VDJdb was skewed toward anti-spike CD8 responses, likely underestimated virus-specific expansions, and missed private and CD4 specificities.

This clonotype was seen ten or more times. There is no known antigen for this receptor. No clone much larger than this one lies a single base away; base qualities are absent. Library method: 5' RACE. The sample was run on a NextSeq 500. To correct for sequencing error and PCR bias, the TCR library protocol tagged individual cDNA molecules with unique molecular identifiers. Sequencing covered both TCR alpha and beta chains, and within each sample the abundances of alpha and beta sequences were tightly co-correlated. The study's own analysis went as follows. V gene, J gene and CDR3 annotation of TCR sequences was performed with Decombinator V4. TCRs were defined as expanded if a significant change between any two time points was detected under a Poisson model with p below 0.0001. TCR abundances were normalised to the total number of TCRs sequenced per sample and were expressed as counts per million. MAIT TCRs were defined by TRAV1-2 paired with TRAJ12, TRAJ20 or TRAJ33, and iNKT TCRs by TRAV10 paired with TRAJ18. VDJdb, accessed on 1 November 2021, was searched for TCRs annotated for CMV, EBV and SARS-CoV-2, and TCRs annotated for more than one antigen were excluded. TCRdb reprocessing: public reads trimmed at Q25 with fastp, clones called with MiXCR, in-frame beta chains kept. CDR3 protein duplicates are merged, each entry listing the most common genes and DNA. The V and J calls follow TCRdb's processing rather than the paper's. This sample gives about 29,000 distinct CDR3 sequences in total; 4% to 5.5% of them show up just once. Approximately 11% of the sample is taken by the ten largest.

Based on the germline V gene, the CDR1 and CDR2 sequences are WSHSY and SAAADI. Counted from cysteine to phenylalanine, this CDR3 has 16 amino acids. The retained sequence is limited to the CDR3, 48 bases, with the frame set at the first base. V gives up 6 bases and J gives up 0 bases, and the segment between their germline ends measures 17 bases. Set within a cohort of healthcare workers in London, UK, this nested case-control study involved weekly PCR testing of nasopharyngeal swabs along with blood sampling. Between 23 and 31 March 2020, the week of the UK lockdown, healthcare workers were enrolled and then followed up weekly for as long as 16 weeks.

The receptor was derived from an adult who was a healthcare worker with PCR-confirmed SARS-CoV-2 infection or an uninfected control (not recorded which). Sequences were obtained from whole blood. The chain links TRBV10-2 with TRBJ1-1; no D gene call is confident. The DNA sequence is TGCGCCAGCAGAAACCCTGGTGAACGGCTGAACACTGAAGCTTTCTTT. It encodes CASRNPGERLNTEAFF.